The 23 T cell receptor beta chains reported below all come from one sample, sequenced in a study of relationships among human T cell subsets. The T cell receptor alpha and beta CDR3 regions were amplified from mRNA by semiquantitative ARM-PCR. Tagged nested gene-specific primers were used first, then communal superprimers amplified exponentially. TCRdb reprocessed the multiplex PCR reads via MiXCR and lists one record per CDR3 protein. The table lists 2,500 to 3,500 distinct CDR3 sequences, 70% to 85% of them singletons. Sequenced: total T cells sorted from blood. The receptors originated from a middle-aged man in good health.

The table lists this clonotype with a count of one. CDR3 protein: CASSFVTGTEAFF. The CDR3 DNA reads TGTGCCAGCAGTTTTGTGACGGGCACTGAAGCTTTCTTT. V gene TRBV27 combines with J gene TRBJ1-1; D is uncertain. Trimming took 3 bases from V and 4 from J, leaving 9 bases between them. Germline V gene lookup returns CDR1 MNHEY and CDR2 SMNVEV (reference sequence). The CDR3 contains 13 residues.

The CDR3 loop reads CASRGTGREKLFF. The CDR3 DNA reads as TGTGCCAGCAGGGGGACAGGGCGGGAAAAACTGTTTTTT. The rearrangement joins TRBV11-2 to TRBJ1-4; 9 bases match TRBD1. The V segment lost 6 bases and the J segment 8 bases; nucleotides outside the gene matches: 4. Per germline, CDR1 SGHAT and CDR2 FQNNGV. CDR3 length equals 13 residues.

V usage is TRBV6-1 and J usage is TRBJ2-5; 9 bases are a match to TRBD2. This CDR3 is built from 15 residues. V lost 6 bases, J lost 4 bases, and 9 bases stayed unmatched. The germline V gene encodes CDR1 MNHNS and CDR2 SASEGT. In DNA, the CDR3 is TGTGCCAGCAGGGACGCGGGAGGGCCAGGAGAGACCCAGTACTTC. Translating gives CASRDAGGPGETQYF.

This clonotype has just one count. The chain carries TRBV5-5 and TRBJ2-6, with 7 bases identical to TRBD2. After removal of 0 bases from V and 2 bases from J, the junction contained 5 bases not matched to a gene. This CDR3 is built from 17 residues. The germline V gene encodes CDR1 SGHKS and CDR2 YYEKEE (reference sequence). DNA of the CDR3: TGTGCCAGCAGCTTGGGCGGGAGTCGTACTGGGGCCAACGTCCTGACTTTC. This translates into CASSLGGSRTGANVLTF. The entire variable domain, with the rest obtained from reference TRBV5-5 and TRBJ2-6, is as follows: DAGVTQSPTHLIKTRGQQVTLRCSPISGHKSVSWYQQVLGQGPQFIFQYYEKEERGRGNFPDRFSARQFPNYSSELNVNALLLGDSALYLCASSLGGSRTGANVLTFGAGSRLTVL.

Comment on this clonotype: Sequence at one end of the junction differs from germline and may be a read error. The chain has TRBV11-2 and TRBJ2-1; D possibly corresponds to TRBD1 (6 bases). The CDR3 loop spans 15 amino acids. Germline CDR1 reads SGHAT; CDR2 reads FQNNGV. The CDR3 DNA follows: TGTACCAGCAGCTTTGGACAGCGAATCTACAATGAGCAGTTCTTC. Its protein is CTSSFGQRIYNEQFF.

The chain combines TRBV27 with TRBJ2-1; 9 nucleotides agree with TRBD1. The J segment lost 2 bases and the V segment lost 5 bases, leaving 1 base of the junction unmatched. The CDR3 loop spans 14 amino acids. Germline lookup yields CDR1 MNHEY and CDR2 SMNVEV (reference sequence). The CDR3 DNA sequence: TGTGCCAGCAGTACAGGGGGCCCCTACAATGAGCAGTTCTTC. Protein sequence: CASSTGGPYNEQFF.

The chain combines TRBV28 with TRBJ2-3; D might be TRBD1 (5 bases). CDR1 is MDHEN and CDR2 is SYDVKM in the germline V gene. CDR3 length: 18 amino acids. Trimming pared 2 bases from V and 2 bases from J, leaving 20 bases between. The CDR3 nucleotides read TGTGCCAGCAGTTTAGGCTGGGGATCAACACAGGCCACAGATACGCAGTATTTT. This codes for CASSLGWGSTQATDTQYF.

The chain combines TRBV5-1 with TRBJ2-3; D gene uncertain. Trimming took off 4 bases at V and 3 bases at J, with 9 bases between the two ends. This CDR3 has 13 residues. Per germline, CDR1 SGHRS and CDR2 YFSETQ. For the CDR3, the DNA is TGCGCCAGCAGCCGGTCCGTAACAGATACGCAGTATTTT. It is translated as CASSRSVTDTQYF.

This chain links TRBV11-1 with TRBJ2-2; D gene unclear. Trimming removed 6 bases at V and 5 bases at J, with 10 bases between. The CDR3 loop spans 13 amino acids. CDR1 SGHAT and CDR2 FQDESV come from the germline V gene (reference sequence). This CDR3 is CASSLLLTGELFF. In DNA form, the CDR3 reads TGTGCCAGCAGTCTCCTACTGACCGGGGAGCTGTTTTTT.

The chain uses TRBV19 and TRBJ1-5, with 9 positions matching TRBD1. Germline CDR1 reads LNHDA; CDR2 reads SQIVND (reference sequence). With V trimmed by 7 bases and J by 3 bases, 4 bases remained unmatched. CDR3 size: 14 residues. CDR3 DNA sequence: TGTGCCAGTACCGGGACAGGGACCAATCAGCCCCAGCATTTT. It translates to CASTGTGTNQPQHF.

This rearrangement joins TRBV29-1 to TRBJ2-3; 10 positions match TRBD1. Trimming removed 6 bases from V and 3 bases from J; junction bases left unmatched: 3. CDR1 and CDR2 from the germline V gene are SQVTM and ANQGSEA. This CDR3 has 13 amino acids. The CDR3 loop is CSVPGQGTDTQYF. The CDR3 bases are TGCAGCGTCCCGGGACAGGGGACAGATACGCAGTATTTT.

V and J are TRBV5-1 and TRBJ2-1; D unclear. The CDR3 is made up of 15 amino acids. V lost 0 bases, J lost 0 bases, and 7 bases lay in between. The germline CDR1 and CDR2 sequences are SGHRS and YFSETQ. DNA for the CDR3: TGCGCCAGCAGCTTGGACCACATCTCCTACAATGAGCAGTTCTTC. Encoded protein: CASSLDHISYNEQFF.

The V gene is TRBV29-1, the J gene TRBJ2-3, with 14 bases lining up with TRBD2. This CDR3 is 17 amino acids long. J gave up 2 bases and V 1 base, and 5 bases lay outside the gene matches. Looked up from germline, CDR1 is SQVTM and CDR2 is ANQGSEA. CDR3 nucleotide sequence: TGCAGCGTTGAAGGGACTAGCGGGAGGTACCTCACAGATACGCAGTATTTT. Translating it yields CSVEGTSGRYLTDTQYF.

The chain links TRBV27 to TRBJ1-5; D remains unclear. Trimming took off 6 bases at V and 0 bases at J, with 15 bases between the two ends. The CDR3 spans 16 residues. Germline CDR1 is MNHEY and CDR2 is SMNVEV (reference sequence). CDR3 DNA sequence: TGTGCCAGCAGCCCAGGCGTTGGGGATAGCAATCAGCCCCAGCATTTT. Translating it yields CASSPGVGDSNQPQHF.

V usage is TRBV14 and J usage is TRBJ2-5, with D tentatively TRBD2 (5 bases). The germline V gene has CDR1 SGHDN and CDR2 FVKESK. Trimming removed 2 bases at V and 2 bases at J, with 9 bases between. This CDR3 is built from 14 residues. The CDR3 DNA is TGTGCCAGCAGCCAATTGGACTTTCAAGAGACCCAGTACTTC. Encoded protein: CASSQLDFQETQYF.

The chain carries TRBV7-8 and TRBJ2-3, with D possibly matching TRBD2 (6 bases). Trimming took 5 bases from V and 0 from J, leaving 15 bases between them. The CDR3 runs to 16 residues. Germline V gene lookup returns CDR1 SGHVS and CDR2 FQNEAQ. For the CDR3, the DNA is TGTGCCAGCAGCCCCCGGGACTGGACTAGCACAGATACGCAGTATTTT. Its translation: CASSPRDWTSTDTQYF. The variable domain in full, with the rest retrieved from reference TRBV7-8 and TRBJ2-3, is GAGVSQSPRYKVAKRGQDVALRCDPISGHVSLFWYQQALGQGPEFLTYFQNEAQLDKSGLPSDRFFAERPEGSVSTLKIQRTQQEDSAVYLCASSPRDWTSTDTQYFGPGTRLTVL.

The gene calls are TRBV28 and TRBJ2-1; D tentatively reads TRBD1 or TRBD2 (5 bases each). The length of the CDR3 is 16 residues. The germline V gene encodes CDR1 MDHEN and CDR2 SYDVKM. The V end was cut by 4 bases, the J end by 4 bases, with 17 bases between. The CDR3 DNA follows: TGTGCCAGCAGTTCGGCCGGGACGAGTCAATACAATGAGCAGTTCTTC. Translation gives CASSSAGTSQYNEQFF.

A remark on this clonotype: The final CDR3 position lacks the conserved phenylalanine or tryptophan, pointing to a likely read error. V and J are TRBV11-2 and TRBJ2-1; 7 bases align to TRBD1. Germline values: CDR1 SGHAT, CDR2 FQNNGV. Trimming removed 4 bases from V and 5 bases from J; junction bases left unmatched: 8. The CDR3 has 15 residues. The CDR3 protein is CASSYRDRRNNEQFI. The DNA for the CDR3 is TGTGCCAGCAGCTACCGGGACAGACGAAACAATGAGCAGTTCATC.

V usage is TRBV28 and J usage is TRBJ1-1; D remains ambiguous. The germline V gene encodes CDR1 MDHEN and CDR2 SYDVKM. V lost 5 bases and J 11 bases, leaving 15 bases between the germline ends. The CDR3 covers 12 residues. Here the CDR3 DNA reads TGTGCCAGCAGTCTAGGACGTCAGAGGGCTTTCTTT. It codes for CASSLGRQRAFF.

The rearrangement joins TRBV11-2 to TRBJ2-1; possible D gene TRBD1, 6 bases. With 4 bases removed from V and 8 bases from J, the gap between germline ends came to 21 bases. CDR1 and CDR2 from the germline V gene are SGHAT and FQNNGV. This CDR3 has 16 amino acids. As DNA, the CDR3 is TGTGCCAGCAGCTCCAGGGGAAGAGGCCGGTGGGATGAGCAGTTCTTC. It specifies CASSSRGRGRWDEQFF.

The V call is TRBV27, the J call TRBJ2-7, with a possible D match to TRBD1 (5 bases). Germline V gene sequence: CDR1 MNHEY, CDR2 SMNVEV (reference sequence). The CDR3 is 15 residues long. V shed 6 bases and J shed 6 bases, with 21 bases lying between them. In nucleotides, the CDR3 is TGTGCCAGCAGCATACTCCAGGGAAATCCCGGCGAGCAGTACTTC. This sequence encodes CASSILQGNPGEQYF.

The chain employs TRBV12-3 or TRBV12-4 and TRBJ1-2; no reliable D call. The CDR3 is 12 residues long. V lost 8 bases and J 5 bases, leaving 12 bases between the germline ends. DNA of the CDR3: TGTGCCAGCGCCCAATCCGGATATGGCTACACCTTC. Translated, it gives CASAQSGYGYTF.

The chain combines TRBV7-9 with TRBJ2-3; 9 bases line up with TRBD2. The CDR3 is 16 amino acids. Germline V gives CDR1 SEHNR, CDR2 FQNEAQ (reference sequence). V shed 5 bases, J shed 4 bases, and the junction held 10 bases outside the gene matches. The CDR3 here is CASSPPWRGGSDTQYF. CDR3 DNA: TGTGCCAGCAGCCCCCCATGGCGGGGGGGCTCAGATACGCAGTATTTT.